This is a list of T cell receptor beta chains from one sample in a study of blood T cell repertoires in COVID-19. TCRdb's table, derived via immunoSEQ multiplex PCR, lists solely in-frame clones and lacks some. The sample consists of fewer than 40,000 clones, roughly 85% of them appearing once. The sample taken for sequencing was peripheral blood. All receptors come from a human donor in a cohort sampled during active COVID-19. The CDR3 runs from the conserved cysteine through the conserved F or W. Each record gives: J gene, V gene, clone size, D gene, CDR3 DNA, CDR3 protein. D genes are given only for firm matches. Only part of the rows carry a size: once, few, many, or a class if the clone is expanded.

TRBJ2-1 TRBV13 - TRBD2 TGTGCCAGCACACAGACTAGCGCCAGCTCCTACAATGAGCAGTTCTTC CASTQTSASSYNEQFF
TRBJ2-7 TRBV10-3 - - TGTGCCATAGGAGGGCCGGTGGGTTACGAGCAGTACTTC CAIGGPVGYEQYF
TRBJ2-3 TRBV9 - TRBD2 TGTGCCAGCAGCCTTACCGGGACTACCTCCGTTGATACGCAGTATTTT CASSLTGTTSVDTQYF
TRBJ1-2 TRBV5-1 - - TGCGCCAGCAGCTTGGAGTCGGTCCAAGGCTACACCTTC CASSLESVQGYTF
TRBJ1-2 TRBV4-3 - - TGCGCCAGCAGCCAAGTATTACAGGCGTCTACCTATGGCTACACCTTC CASSQVLQASTYGYTF
TRBJ2-1 TRBV4-3 - TRBD2 TGCGCCAGCAGCCAGGTCCCGGGAGGGGCCAATGAGCAGTTCTTC CASSQVPGGANEQFF
TRBJ1-2 TRBV7-9 - - TGTGCCAGCAGCTACTCGACAGCTCGGAACTATGGCTACACCTTC CASSYSTARNYGYTF
TRBJ2-3 TRBV4-1 - TRBD1 TGCGCCAGTTCCCCGGGACAGGGGGTGGATACGCAGTATTTT CASSPGQGVDTQYF
TRBJ2-2 TRBV2 - TRBD1 TGTGCCAGCAGTGAGACCAGGGGGCGCGACACCGGGGAGCTGTTTTTT CASSETRGRDTGELFF
TRBJ1-3 TRBV5-5 - - TGTGCCAGCAGCTTGGCCGGGGTACCCACTGGAAACACCATATATTTT CASSLAGVPTGNTIYF
TRBJ2-1 TRBV11-3 once - TGTGCCAGCAGCCAGGACAGCCGCAATGAGCAGTTCTTC CASSQDSRNEQFF
TRBJ1-1 TRBV5-6 - - TGTGCCAGCAGCCAGGGGATCCGGGACACTGAAGCTTTCTTT CASSQGIRDTEAFF
TRBJ1-3 TRBV5-5 - TRBD1 TGTGCCAGCAGCCGGTTACAGGGGACCAATGGAAACACCATATATTTT CASSRLQGTNGNTIYF
TRBJ1-1 TRBV28 - TRBD1 TGTGCCAGCTTATTAGCGATAAAGGGGGCCGCTGAAGCTTTCTTT CASLLAIKGAAEAFF
TRBJ2-6 TRBV10-3 - - TGTGCCATCGCGGCCTCTGGGGCCAACGTCCTGACTTTC CAIAASGANVLTF
TRBJ2-3 TRBV5-4 - - TGTGCCAGCAGACGGACTCCTGGCACAGATACGCAGTATTTT CASRRTPGTDTQYF
TRBJ1-5 TRBV19 - TRBD1 TGTGCCAGTAGTATGGGTTCAGGGGGCTTGAGCAATCAGCCCCAGCATTTT CASSMGSGGLSNQPQHF
TRBJ1-2 TRBV10-3 - - TGTGCCATCACCGGCGGCAGGGGTGATGGCTACACCTTC CAITGGRGDGYTF
TRBJ2-3 TRBV18 - TRBD2 TGTGCCAGCTCGCCGGGACTAGCGGGAGGGCGGATAGATACGCAGTATTTT CASSPGLAGGRIDTQYF
TRBJ2-2 TRBV5-1 - - TGCGCCAGCAAAACTACCAACACCGGGGAGCTGTTTTTT CASKTTNTGELFF
TRBJ1-3 TRBV6-5 - TRBD1 TGTGCCAGTATAAGGGACAGAGGAAACACCATATATTTT CASIRDRGNTIYF
TRBJ1-1 TRBV5-1 - - TGCGCCAGCAGCTTGGGCCCGGAGGTTGGTACTGAAGCTTTCTTT CASSLGPEVGTEAFF
TRBJ1-3 TRBV7-2 - - TGTGCCAGCAGCTTAGTCGGGGTGGCCTCTGGAAACACCATATATTTT CASSLVGVASGNTIYF
TRBJ2-7 TRBV6-5 - - TGTGCCAGCAGGGAGACGGTTACCTACGAGCAGTACTTC CASRETVTYEQYF
TRBJ2-5 TRBV5-1 few TRBD2 TGCGCCAGCAGCTTGGCACCGGGACTAGCGGGAGGGCATCAAGAGACCCAGTACTTC CASSLAPGLAGGHQETQYF
TRBJ1-2 TRBV7-8 - TRBD1 TGTGCCAGCAGCTTAGCGGACAGGGGGCTAGGCTACACCTTC CASSLADRGLGYTF
TRBJ2-2 TRBV19 - - TGTGCCAGTAGTATAGATTGGCCGGGTAGTAGCACCGGGGAGCTGTTTTTT CASSIDWPGSSTGELFF
TRBJ2-3 TRBV6-2/TRBV6-3 - TRBD2 TGTGCCAGCAGTTACCCCAGCGGGGCGACCACAGATACGCAGTATTTT CASSYPSGATTDTQYF
TRBJ2-7 TRBV4-3 - TRBD2 TGCGCCAGCAGCCAAGCTAGCGGGAGCGGGGCCTACGAGCAGTACTTC CASSQASGSGAYEQYF
TRBJ2-7 TRBV4-1 - TRBD1 TGCGCCAGCAGCCAGCGGGACAGGGGACCCTACGAGCAGTACTTC CASSQRDRGPYEQYF
TRBJ1-6 TRBV7-6 - - TGTGCCAGCAGCTTAGCGCCTAACAGTGATAATTCACCCCTCCACTTT CASSLAPNSDNSPLHF
TRBJ2-7 TRBV3-1/TRBV3-2 - TRBD2 TGTGCCAGCAGCCAAGCGGTAATAGCGGGACCCGAGCAGTACTTC CASSQAVIAGPEQYF
TRBJ2-7 TRBV27 - - TGTGCCAGCAGTTTATATTTAGGGGTGGGGGAGCAGTACTTC CASSLYLGVGEQYF
TRBJ1-6 TRBV6-2/TRBV6-3 - - TGTGCCAGCAGCACTCGGCTGGGGGGGAATTCACCCCTCCACTTT CASSTRLGGNSPLHF
TRBJ2-1 TRBV24-1 - TRBD2 TGTGCCACCAGTTTAGCGGGAATCAATGAGCAGTTCTTC CATSLAGINEQFF
TRBJ1-1 TRBV7-2 - - TGTGCCAGCAGCCTGCGGGGGACTCCCACTGAAGCTTTCTTT CASSLRGTPTEAFF
TRBJ2-7 TRBV6-6 few TRBD2 TGTGCCAGCAGTCGAACCTTAGCGGGGGTTACATACGAGCAGTACTTC CASSRTLAGVTYEQYF
TRBJ2-2 TRBV29-1 - - TGCAGCGTTGGGGTGGGGCCCACCGGGGAGCTGTTTTTT CSVGVGPTGELFF
TRBJ2-1 TRBV12-3/TRBV12-4 large TRBD2 TGTGCCAGCAGTTTAGGGCGGGAGAGTGAGCAGTTCTTC CASSLGRESEQFF
TRBJ1-6 TRBV27 - - TGTGCCAGCCGGAGACAGTCAAATTCACCCCTCCACTTT CASRRQSNSPLHF
TRBJ1-1 TRBV27 - TRBD1 TGTGCCAGCAGTGCTACCTTGACAGGGGTGAGGAACACTGAAGCTTTCTTT CASSATLTGVRNTEAFF
TRBJ1-1 TRBV7-2 - - TGTGCCACTACATTGCCAGTTACTCGTAGGAAAGGGGGTCTCCAGGCTTTCTTT CATTLPVTRRKGGLQAFF
TRBJ1-2 TRBV5-1 few - TGCGCCAGCAGCTTGGTTCAGGGCCCTTATGGCTACACCTTC CASSLVQGPYGYTF